The rows below give T cell receptor beta chains drawn from one sample of a study of blood T cell repertoires in COVID-19. Measured with immunoSEQ multiplex PCR; TCRdb has only the in-frame clones, and not every one. The table records about 440,000 clones, about 92% of them present only once. Sequencing was done on a sample of PBMCs or T cells enriched from blood (not recorded which). All receptors come from a man younger than 35 who had recovered from COVID-19. Both conserved end residues are part of each CDR3. The order of the fields is V gene, J gene, D gene, clone size, CDR3 protein, CDR3 DNA. D genes are given only for firm matches. Expanded clones are given a class, and other clones once, few, many or no size at all.

V: TRBV19; J: TRBJ1-5; D: NA; size: NA; CDR3: CASSIGGEQGQPQHF; DNA: TGTGCCAGTAGTATAGGGGGCGAACAAGGTCAGCCCCAGCATTTT
V: TRBV19; J: TRBJ1-1; D: NA; size: NA; CDR3: CASSMVGRFEAFF; DNA: TGTGCCAGTAGTATGGTGGGCAGGTTTGAAGCTTTCTTT
V: TRBV2; J: TRBJ1-6; D: NA; size: NA; CDR3: CASSDRGTYNSPLHF; DNA: TGTGCCAGCAGTGACAGGGGAACCTATAATTCACCCCTCCACTTT
V: TRBV3-1/TRBV3-2; J: TRBJ2-2; D: NA; size: NA; CDR3: CASSQEGTPVTGELFF; DNA: TGTGCCAGCAGCCAAGAGGGCACCCCGGTCACCGGGGAGCTGTTTTTT
V: TRBV3-1/TRBV3-2; J: TRBJ2-3; D: NA; size: NA; CDR3: CASSQGGRDQYF; DNA: TGTGCCAGCAGCCAAGGCGGCCGCGATCAGTATTTT
V: TRBV6-2/TRBV6-3; J: TRBJ2-3; D: NA; size: NA; CDR3: CASSYDPGGSTDTQYF; DNA: TGTGCCAGCAGTTACGACCCCGGGGGTTCCACAGATACGCAGTATTTT
V: TRBV30; J: TRBJ2-3; D: NA; size: NA; CDR3: CAWIGGYTDTQYF; DNA: TGTGCCTGGATCGGCGGTTACACAGATACGCAGTATTTT
V: TRBV2; J: TRBJ2-2; D: TRBD1; size: once; CDR3: CASSEERDRGLRGTGELFF; DNA: TGTGCCAGCAGTGAAGAACGGGACAGGGGGTTGCGAGGCACCGGGGAGCTGTTTTTT
V: TRBV28; J: TRBJ2-2; D: NA; size: NA; CDR3: CASTRDTGELFF; DNA: TGTGCCAGCACCAGGGACACCGGGGAGCTGTTTTTT
V: TRBV27; J: TRBJ2-7; D: NA; size: NA; CDR3: CASSYDRFYEQYF; DNA: TGTGCCAGCAGCTACGACAGGTTCTACGAGCAGTACTTC
V: TRBV27; J: TRBJ2-7; D: TRBD1; size: NA; CDR3: CASSLYSPDRGPYEQYF; DNA: TGTGCCAGCAGTTTATATTCGCCGGACAGGGGGCCCTACGAGCAGTACTTC
V: TRBV5-5; J: TRBJ2-7; D: TRBD2; size: NA; CDR3: CASSPLGAGGPIYEQYF; DNA: TGTGCCAGCAGTCCCTTGGGAGCGGGGGGGCCAATCTACGAGCAGTACTTC
V: TRBV2; J: TRBJ1-1; D: NA; size: NA; CDR3: CASRRAGGERTEAFF; DNA: TGTGCCAGCAGACGTGCGGGGGGGGAGCGAACTGAAGCTTTCTTT
V: TRBV5-4; J: TRBJ1-1; D: TRBD1; size: once; CDR3: CASSETQGGMNTEAFF; DNA: TGTGCCAGCAGCGAAACACAGGGGGGGATGAACACTGAAGCTTTCTTT
V: TRBV2; J: TRBJ1-6; D: NA; size: NA; CDR3: CASSAQNSPLHF; DNA: TGTGCCAGCAGTGCACAGAATTCACCCCTCCACTTT
V: TRBV27; J: TRBJ2-7; D: TRBD1; size: NA; CDR3: CASSFTGLRGEQYF; DNA: TGTGCCAGCAGTTTCACAGGGCTCAGGGGGGAGCAGTACTTC
V: TRBV5-1; J: TRBJ1-4; D: TRBD1; size: NA; CDR3: CASSLTGGSNEKLFF; DNA: TGCGCCAGCAGCTTGACAGGGGGATCTAATGAAAAACTGTTTTTT
V: TRBV4-1; J: TRBJ1-1; D: TRBD1; size: NA; CDR3: CASSQQGASEAFF; DNA: TGCGCCAGCAGCCAGCAGGGGGCATCTGAAGCTTTCTTT
V: TRBV7-9; J: TRBJ2-1; D: TRBD2; size: NA; CDR3: CASSSLTSGRAEPYNEQFF; DNA: TGTGCCAGCAGCTCTCTAACTAGCGGGAGGGCCGAACCTTACAATGAGCAGTTCTTC
V: TRBV2; J: TRBJ1-1; D: NA; size: NA; CDR3: CASSEVVRRTMNTEAFF; DNA: TGTGCCAGCAGTGAAGTTGTCAGGAGGACCATGAACACTGAAGCTTTCTTT
V: TRBV24-1; J: TRBJ2-3; D: NA; size: NA; CDR3: CATKGLDTQYF; DNA: TGTGCCACCAAGGGGTTAGATACGCAGTATTTT
V: TRBV5-1; J: TRBJ2-5; D: NA; size: NA; CDR3: CASRKGGYQETQYF; DNA: TGCGCCAGCAGAAAGGGGGGGTACCAAGAGACCCAGTACTTC
V: TRBV7-9; J: TRBJ1-4; D: NA; size: NA; CDR3: CASSPGGTVGSEKLFF; DNA: TGTGCCAGCAGCCCCGGGGGAACCGTGGGGAGTGAAAAACTGTTTTTT
V: TRBV25-1; J: TRBJ2-3; D: TRBD2; size: NA; CDR3: CASNQAGGDTQYF; DNA: TGTGCCAGCAACCAGGCGGGAGGAGATACGCAGTATTTT
V: TRBV28; J: TRBJ1-4; D: TRBD1; size: NA; CDR3: CASRDRGGTNEKLFF; DNA: TGTGCCAGCAGAGACAGGGGAGGAACTAATGAAAAACTGTTTTTT
V: TRBV6-1; J: TRBJ1-1; D: NA; size: NA; CDR3: CASSEAHRPGNTEAFF; DNA: TGTGCCAGCAGTGAAGCCCACCGGCCGGGGAACACTGAAGCTTTCTTT
V: TRBV14; J: TRBJ2-7; D: TRBD2; size: NA; CDR3: CASSQELAGSEQYF; DNA: TGTGCCAGCAGCCAAGAACTAGCGGGAAGCGAGCAGTACTTC
V: TRBV19; J: TRBJ1-5; D: NA; size: NA; CDR3: CASRERGEGNQPQHF; DNA: TGTGCCAGCCGGGAGAGGGGAGAGGGCAATCAGCCCCAGCATTTT
V: TRBV29-1; J: TRBJ1-4; D: NA; size: NA; CDR3: CSVLHRGSNEKLFF; DNA: TGCAGCGTTCTGCATAGGGGATCTAATGAAAAACTGTTTTTT
V: TRBV10-2; J: TRBJ1-2; D: NA; size: NA; CDR3: CASSEYADTNYGYTF; DNA: TGCGCCAGCAGTGAGTACGCGGACACCAACTATGGCTACACCTTC